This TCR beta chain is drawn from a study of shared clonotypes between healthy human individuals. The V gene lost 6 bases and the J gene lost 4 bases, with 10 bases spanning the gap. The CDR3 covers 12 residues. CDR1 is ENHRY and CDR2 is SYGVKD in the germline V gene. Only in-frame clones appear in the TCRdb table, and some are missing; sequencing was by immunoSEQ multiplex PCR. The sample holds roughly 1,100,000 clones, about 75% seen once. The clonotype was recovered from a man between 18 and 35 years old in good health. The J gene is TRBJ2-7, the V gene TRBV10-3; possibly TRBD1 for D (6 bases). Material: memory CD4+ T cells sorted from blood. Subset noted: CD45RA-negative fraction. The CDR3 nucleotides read TGTGCCATCAGCCCAAGGGGGTACGAGCAGTACTTC. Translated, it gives CAISPRGYEQYF.